The TCR beta chain described here comes from a study of CD8+CD57+ T cells in acquired aplastic anemia. For the study at large: On average, sorted CD4+ and CD8+ cells gave 3 to 3.5 ug of DNA. Findings of the study overall: Overlapping CD8+ CDR3 repertoires of patients and controls contained roughly 29 shared sequences.

Sequencing was done on patients that had shown CD8+CD57+ cell expansion by flow cytometry. Patients were untreated when blood was sampled. Regarding this clonotype: Its specificity is unknown.

V gave up 6 bases and J gave up 4 bases; unmatched junction bases: 15. The CDR3 contains 17 residues. The V gene's germline CDR1 is LNHDA and CDR2 SQIVND (reference sequence). It was genomic DNA that served as the template for profiling TCR beta VDJ and CDR3. TCRdb reprocessed the reads via MiXCR and lists one record per CDR3 protein. The table lists 160,000 or so distinct CDR3 sequences, 45% to 55% of them singletons. Sequencing was done on a sample of sorted CD4+, CD8+, or CD8+CD57+ T cells (not recorded which) from PBMCs. The chain couples TRBV19 to TRBJ2-1; TRBD2 matches 7 bases. The sequence derives from a human donor with aplastic anemia. The CDR3 is CASRSSFWGGGYNEQFF. The CDR3 DNA sequence: TGTGCCAGTAGATCGAGCTTTTGGGGGGGTGGTTACAATGAGCAGTTCTTC.